This T cell receptor (beta chain) was sequenced in a study of CD8 T cells in ankylosing spondylitis. TCRdb passed the 5' RACE reads through MiXCR, listing each CDR3 protein once. The sample has under 150,000 distinct CDR3 sequences, 6.5% to 8.5% seen once; the top ten hold approximately 7%. CDR3 length equals 12 residues. Trimming removed 6 bases from V and 4 bases from J, with 12 bases in between. Germline V CDR1 and CDR2: DFQATT, SNEGSKA (reference sequence). The V gene is TRBV20-1, the J gene TRBJ1-1; D is undetermined. The receptor was derived from a male donor with ankylosing spondylitis. Sequenced material: synovial fluid, either unsorted or a sorted T cell fraction (not recorded which). CDR3 sequence reads: CSAQTRTTEAFF. The CDR3, as DNA: TGCAGTGCCCAGACCAGGACCACTGAAGCTTTCTTT.